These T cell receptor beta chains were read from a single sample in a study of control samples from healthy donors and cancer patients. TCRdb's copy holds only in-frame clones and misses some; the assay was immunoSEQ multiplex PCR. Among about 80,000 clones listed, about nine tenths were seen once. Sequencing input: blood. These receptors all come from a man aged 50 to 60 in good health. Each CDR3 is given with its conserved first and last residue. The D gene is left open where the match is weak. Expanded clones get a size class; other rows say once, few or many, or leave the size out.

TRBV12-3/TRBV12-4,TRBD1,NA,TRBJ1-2,CASMMTGVNGYTF,TGTGCCAGCATGATGACAGGGGTGAATGGCTACACCTTC
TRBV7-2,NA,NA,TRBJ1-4,CASSLSVNEKLFF,TGTGCCAGCAGCTTAAGTGTAAATGAAAAACTGTTTTTT
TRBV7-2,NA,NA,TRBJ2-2,CASSRAVGELFF,TGTGCCAGCAGCAGGGCGGTCGGGGAGCTGTTTTTT
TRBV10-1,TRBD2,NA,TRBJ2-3,CATQAGAADTQYF,TGCGCCACACAAGCGGGGGCGGCAGATACGCAGTATTTT
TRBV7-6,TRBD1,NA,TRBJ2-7,CASSNDPGQVNEQYF,TGTGCCAGCAGCAATGACCCGGGACAGGTGAACGAGCAGTACTTC
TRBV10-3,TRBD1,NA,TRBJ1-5,CAISPGQGVEPQHF,TGTGCCATCAGCCCGGGACAGGGGGTAGAGCCCCAGCATTTT
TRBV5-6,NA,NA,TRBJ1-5,CASSTGDLPGFEPQHF,TGTGCCAGCAGCACGGGGGACCTTCCGGGCTTCGAGCCCCAGCATTTT
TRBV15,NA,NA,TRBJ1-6,CATQRTASYNSPLHF,TGTGCCACCCAGAGAACAGCCTCCTATAATTCACCCCTCCACTTT
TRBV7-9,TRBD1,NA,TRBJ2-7,CASSLDQGVAYEQYF,TGTGCCAGCAGCTTAGACCAGGGGGTTGCCTACGAGCAGTACTTC
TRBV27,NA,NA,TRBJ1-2,CASSLSGDNGYTF,TGTGCCAGCAGTTTATCAGGGGATAATGGCTACACCTTC
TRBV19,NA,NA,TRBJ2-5,CASSRGPDRRGWETQYF,TGTGCCAGTAGTCGGGGGCCCGATCGCCGAGGATGGGAGACCCAGTACTTC
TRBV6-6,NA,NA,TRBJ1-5,CASSRPRDLDQPQHF,TGTGCCAGCAGTAGGCCCCGGGACCTGGATCAGCCCCAGCATTTT
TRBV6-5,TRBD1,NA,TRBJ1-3,CASTRQGSGNTIYF,TGTGCCAGCACCCGACAGGGGAGCGGAAACACCATATATTTT
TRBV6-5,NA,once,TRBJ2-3,CASSKYRANTDTQYF,TGTGCCAGCAGCAAGTATAGGGCGAACACAGATACGCAGTATTTT
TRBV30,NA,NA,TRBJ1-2,CAWSAQGGGYTF,TGTGCCTGGAGTGCCCAGGGAGGTGGCTACACCTTC
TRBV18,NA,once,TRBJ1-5,CASSDGSNQPQHF,TGTGCCAGCTCCGACGGGTCCAATCAGCCCCAGCATTTT
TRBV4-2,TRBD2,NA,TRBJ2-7,CASSQEERGAYEQYF,TGTGCCAGCAGCCAAGAAGAGCGGGGGGCCTACGAGCAGTACTTC